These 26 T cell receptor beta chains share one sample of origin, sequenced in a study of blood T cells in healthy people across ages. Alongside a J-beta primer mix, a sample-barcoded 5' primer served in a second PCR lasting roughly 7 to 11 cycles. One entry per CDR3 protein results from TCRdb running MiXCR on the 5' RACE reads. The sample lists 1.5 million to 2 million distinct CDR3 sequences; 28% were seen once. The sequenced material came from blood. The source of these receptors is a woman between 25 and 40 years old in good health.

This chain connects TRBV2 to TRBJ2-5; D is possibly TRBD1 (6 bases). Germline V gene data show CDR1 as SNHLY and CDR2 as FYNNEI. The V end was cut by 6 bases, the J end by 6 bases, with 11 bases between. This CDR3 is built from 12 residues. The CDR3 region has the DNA TGTGCCAGCAGCCCGGGACAACAGACCCAGTACTTC. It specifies CASSPGQQTQYF.

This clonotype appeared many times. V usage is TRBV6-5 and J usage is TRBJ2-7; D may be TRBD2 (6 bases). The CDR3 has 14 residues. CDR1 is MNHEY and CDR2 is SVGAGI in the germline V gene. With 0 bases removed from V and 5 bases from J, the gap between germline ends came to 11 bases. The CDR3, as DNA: TGTGCCAGCAGTTACTCATGGGGACTTGACGAGCAGTACTTC. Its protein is CASSYSWGLDEQYF.

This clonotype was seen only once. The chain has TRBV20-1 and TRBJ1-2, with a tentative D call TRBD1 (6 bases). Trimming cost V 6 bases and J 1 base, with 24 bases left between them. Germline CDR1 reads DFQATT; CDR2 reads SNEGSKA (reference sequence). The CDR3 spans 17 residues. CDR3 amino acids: CSADSGREDIFNYGYTF. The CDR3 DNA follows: TGCAGTGCGGACAGCGGCAGGGAGGATATATTTAACTATGGCTACACCTTC.

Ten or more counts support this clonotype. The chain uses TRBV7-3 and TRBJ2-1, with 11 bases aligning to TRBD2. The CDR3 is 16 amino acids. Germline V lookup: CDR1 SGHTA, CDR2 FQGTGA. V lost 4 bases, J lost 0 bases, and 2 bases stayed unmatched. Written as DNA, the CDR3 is TGTGCCAGCAGCTACCTAGCGGGGGGCTCCTACAATGAGCAGTTCTTC. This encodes CASSYLAGGSYNEQFF.

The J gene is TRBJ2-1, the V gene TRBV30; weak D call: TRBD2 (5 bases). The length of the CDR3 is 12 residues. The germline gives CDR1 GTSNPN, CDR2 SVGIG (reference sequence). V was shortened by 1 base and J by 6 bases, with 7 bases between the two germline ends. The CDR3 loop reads CAWSARANEQFF. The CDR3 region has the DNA TGTGCCTGGAGTGCGAGGGCCAATGAGCAGTTCTTC. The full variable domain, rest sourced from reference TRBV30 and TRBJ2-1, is SQTIHQWPATLVQPVGSPLSLECTVEGTSNPNLYWYRQAAGRGLQLLFYSVGIGQISSEVPQNLSASRPQDRQFILSSKKLLLSDSGFYLCAWSARANEQFFGPGTRLTVL.

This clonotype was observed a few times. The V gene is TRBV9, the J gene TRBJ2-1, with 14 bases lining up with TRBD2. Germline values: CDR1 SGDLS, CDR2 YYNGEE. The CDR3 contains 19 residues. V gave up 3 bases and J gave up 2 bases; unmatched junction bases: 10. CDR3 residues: CASSAGLAGGLITYNEQFF. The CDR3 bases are TGTGCCAGCAGCGCCGGACTAGCGGGAGGCCTTATCACCTACAATGAGCAGTTCTTC.

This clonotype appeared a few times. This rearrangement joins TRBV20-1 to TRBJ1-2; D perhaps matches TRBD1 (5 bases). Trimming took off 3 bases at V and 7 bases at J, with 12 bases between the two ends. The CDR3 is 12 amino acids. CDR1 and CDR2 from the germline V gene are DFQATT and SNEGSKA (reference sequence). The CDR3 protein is CSASFSGGGYTF. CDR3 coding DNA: TGCAGTGCTAGTTTCAGCGGGGGTGGCTACACCTTC.

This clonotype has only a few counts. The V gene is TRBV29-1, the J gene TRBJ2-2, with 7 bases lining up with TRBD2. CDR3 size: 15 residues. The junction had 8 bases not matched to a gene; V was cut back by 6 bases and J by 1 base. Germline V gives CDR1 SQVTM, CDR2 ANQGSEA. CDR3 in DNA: TGCAGCGTCCTGATACGGGGGGTGAACACCGGGGAGCTGTTTTTT. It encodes CSVLIRGVNTGELFF.

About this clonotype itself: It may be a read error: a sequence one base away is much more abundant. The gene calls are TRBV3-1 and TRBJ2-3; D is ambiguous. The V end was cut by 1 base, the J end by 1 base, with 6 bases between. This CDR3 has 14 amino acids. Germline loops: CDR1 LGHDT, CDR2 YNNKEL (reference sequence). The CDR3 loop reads CASSQATGTDTQYF. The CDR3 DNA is TGTGCCAGCAGCCAAGCGACCGGCACAGATACGCAGTATTTT.

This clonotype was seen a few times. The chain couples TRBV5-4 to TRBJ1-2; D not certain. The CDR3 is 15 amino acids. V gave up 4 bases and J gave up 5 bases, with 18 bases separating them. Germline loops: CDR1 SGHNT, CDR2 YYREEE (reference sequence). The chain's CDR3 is CASSPPPGSLYGYTF. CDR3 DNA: TGTGCCAGCAGCCCTCCCCCGGGTTCCCTATATGGCTACACCTTC.

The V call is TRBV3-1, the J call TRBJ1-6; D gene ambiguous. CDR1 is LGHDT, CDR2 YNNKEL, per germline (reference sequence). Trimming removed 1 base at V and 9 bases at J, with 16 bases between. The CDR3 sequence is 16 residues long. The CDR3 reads CASSQGLVGLGSPLHF. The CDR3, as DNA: TGTGCCAGCAGCCAAGGGCTGGTGGGCTTGGGTTCACCCCTCCACTTT.

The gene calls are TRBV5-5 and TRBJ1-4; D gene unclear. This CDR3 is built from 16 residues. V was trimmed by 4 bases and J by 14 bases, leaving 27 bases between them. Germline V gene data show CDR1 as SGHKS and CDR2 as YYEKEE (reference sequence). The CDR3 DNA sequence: TGTGCCAGCAGCCCGGACGAGGTCCTTAATGAAAAAGTTCTGTTTTTT. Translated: CASSPDEVLNEKVLFF.

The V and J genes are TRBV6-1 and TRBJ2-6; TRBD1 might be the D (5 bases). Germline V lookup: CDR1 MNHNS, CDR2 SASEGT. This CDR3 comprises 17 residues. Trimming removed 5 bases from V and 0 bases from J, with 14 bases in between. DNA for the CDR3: TGTGCCAGCAGTAGACAGAAGATAAACTCTGGGGCCAACGTCCTGACTTTC. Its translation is CASSRQKINSGANVLTF.

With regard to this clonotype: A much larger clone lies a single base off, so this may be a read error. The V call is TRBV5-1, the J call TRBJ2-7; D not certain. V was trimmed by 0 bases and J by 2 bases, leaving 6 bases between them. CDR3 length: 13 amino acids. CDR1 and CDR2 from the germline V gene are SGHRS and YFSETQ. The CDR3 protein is CASSLASTYEQYF. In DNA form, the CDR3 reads TGCGCCAGCAGCTTGGCCTCGACCTACGAGCAGTACTTC.

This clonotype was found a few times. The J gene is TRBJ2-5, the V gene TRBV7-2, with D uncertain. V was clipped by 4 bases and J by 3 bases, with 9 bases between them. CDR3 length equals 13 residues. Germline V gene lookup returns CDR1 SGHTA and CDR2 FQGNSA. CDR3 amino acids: CASSSVLEETQYF. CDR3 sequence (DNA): TGTGCCAGCAGCTCAGTCCTAGAAGAGACCCAGTACTTC. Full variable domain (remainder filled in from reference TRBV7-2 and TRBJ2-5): GAGVSQSPSNKVTEKGKDVELRCDPISGHTALYWYRQSLGQGLEFLIYFQGNSAPDKSGLPSDRFSAERTGGSVSTLTIQRTQQEDSAVYLCASSSVLEETQYFGPGTRLLVL.

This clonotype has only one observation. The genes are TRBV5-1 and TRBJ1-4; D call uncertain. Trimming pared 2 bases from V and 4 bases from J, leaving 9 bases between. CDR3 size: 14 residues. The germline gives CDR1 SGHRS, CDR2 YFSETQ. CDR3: CASSLVGINEKLFF. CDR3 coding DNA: TGCGCCAGCAGCTTAGTAGGGATTAATGAAAAACTGTTTTTT.

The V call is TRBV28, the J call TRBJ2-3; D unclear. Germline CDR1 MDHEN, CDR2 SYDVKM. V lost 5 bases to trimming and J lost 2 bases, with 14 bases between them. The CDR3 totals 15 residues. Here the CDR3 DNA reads TGTGCCAGCAGTCTTGGACCAGGAGACACAGATACGCAGTATTTT. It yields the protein CASSLGPGDTDTQYF.

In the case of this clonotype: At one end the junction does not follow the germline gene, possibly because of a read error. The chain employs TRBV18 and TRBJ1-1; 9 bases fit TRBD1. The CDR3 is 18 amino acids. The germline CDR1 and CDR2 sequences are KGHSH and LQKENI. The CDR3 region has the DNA TGTGCCGGCTCACCGGGACCGGGACAGGGTAAAGGTGCCACTGAAGCTTTCTTT. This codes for CAGSPGPGQGKGATEAFF.

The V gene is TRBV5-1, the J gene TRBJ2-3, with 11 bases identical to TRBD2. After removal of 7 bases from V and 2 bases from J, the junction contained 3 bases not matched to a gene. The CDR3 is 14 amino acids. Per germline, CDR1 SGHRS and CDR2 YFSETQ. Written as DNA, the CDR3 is TGCGCCAGCGTAGCGGGAGGGAACACAGATACGCAGTATTTT. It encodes CASVAGGNTDTQYF.

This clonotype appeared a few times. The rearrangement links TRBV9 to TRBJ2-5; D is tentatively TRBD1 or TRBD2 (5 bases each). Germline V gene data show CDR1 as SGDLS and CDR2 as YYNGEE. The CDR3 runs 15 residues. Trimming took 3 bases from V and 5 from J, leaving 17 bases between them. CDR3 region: CASSGGTDPRETQYF. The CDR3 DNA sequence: TGTGCCAGCAGCGGAGGGACGGACCCGCGGGAGACCCAGTACTTC. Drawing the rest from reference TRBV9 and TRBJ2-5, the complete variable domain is DSGVTQTPKHLITATGQRVTLRCSPRSGDLSVYWYQQSLDQGLQFLIQYYNGEERAKGNILERFSAQQFPDLHSELNLSSLELGDSALYFCASSGGTDPRETQYFGPGTRLLVL.

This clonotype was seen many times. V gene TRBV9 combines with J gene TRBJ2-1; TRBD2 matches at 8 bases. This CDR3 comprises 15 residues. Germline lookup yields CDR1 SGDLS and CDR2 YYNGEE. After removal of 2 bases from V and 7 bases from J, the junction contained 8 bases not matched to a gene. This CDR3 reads CASSVGGGGLNEQFF. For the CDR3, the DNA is TGTGCCAGCAGCGTCGGGGGGGGAGGGTTGAATGAGCAGTTCTTC.

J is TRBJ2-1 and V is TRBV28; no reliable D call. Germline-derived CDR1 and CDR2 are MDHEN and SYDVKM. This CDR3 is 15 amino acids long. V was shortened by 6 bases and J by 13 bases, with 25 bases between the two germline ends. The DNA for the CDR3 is TGTGCCAGCAGCTTACCTAACTTAGCAACAGAGACCCAGTTCTTC. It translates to CASSLPNLATETQFF. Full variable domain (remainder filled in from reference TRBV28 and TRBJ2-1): DVKVTQSSRYLVKRTGEKVFLECVQDMDHENMFWYRQDPGLGLRLIYFSYDVKMKEKGDIPEGYSVSREKKERFSLILESASTNQTSMYLCASSLPNLATETQFFGPGTRLTVL.

The CDR3 region has the DNA TGTGCCACCAGCATAGACCTCAATCAGCCCCAGCATTTT. It is translated as CATSIDLNQPQHF. V gene TRBV15 combines with J gene TRBJ1-5; D remains ambiguous. Trimming cost V 4 bases and J 3 bases, with 7 bases left between them. The germline gives CDR1 LNHNV, CDR2 YYDKDF (reference sequence). The CDR3 spans 13 residues.

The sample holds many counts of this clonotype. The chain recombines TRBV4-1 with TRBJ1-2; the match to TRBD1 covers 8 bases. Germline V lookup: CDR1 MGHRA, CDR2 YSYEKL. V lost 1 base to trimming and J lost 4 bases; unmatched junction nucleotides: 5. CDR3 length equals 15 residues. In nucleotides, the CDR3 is TGCGCCAGCAGCCAAGCTGGACAGGGAATCTATGGCTACACCTTC. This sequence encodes CASSQAGQGIYGYTF.

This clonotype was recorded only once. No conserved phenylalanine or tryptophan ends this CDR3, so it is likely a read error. The CDR3 spells CATSDFGTGLGEQFL. The CDR3 DNA reads as TGTGCCACCAGTGATTTCGGGACAGGCCTCGGAGAGCAGTTCCTC. The J gene is TRBJ2-1, the V gene TRBV24-1; 8 positions agree with TRBD1. Trimming at V came to 1 base and at J to 10 bases, leaving 8 bases not matched to a gene. Germline loops: CDR1 KGHDR, CDR2 SFDVKD. This CDR3 has 15 residues.

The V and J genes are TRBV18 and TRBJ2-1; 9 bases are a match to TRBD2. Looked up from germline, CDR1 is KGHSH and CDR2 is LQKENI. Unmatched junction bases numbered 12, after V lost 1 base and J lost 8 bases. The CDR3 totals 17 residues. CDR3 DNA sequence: TGTGCCAGCTCACCACGGTTGAGCGGGAGGATTGGCGATGAGCAGTTCTTC. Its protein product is CASSPRLSGRIGDEQFF.